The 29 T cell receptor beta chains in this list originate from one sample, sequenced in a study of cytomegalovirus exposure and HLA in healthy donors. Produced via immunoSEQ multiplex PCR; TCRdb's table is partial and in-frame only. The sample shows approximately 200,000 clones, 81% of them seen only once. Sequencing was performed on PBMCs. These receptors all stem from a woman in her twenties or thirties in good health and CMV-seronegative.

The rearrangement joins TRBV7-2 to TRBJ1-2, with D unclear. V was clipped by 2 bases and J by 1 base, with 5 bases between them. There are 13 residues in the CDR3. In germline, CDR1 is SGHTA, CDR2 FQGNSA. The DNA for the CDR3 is TGTGCCAGCAGCTTATTCATTAACTATGGCTACACCTTC. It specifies CASSLFINYGYTF.

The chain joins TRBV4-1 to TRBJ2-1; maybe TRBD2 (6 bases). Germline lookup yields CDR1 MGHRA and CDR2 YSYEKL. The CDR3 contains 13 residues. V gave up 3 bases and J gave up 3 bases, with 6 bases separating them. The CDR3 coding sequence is TGCGCCAGCAGCCAGACTAGCTACAATGAGCAGTTCTTC. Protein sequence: CASSQTSYNEQFF.

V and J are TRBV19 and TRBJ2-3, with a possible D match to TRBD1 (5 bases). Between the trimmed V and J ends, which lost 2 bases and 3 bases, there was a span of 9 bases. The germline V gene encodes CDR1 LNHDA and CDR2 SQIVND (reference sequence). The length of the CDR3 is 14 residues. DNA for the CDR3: TGTGCCAGTAGTATACAGGGTCAGACAGATACGCAGTATTTT. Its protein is CASSIQGQTDTQYF.

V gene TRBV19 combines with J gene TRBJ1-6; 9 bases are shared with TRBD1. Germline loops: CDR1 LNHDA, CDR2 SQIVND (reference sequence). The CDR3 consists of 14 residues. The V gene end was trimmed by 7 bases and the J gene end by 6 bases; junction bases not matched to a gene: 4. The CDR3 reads CASIGQGINSPLHF. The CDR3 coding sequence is TGTGCCAGTATCGGACAGGGGATTAATTCACCCCTCCACTTT.

For the CDR3, the DNA is TGTGCCAGCACTAAGGGGGAGGGTCAATTGTATGGCTACACCTTC. Amino acid sequence: CASTKGEGQLYGYTF. The gene calls are TRBV6-5 and TRBJ1-2; D is perhaps TRBD1 (6 bases). Germline CDR1 is MNHEY and CDR2 is SVGAGI. The length of the CDR3 is 15 residues. V was cut by 7 bases and J by 5 bases, with 20 bases left in between.

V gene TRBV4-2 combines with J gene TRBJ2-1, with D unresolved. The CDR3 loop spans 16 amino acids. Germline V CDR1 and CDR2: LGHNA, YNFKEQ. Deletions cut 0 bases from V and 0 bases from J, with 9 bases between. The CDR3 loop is CASSQEDRGSYNEQFF. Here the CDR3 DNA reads TGTGCCAGCAGCCAAGAAGACCGAGGCTCCTACAATGAGCAGTTCTTC.

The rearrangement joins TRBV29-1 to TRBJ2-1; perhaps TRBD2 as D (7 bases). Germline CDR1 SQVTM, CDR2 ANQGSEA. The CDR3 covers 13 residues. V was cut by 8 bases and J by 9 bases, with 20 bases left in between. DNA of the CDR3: TGCAGCTCCGAGGGGGGGGGAAAGAGTGAGCAGTTCTTC. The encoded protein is CSSEGGGKSEQFF.

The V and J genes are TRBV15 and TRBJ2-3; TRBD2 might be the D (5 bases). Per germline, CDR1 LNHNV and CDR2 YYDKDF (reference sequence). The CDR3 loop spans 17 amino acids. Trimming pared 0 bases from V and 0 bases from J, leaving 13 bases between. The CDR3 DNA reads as TGTGCCACCAGCAGAGATCCTTCTAGCACTAGCACAGATACGCAGTATTTT. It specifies CATSRDPSSTSTDTQYF.

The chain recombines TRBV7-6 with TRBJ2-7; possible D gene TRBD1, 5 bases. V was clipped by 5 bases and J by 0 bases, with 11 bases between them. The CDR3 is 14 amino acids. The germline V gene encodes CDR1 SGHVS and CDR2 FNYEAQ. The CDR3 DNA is TGTGCCAGCAGCCACAGGATAAACTCCTACGAGCAGTACTTC. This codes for CASSHRINSYEQYF.

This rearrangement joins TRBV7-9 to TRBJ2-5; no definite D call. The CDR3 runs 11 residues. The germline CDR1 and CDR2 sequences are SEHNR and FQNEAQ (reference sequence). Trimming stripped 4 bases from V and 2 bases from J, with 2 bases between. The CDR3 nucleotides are TGTGCCAGCAGCTCTCAAGAGACCCAGTACTTC. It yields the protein CASSSQETQYF.

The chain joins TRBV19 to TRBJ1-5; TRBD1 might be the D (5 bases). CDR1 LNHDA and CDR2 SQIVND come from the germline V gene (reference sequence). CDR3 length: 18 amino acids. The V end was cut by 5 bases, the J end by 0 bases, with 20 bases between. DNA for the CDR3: TGTGCCAGTAGTGACCGGGGGGGTTTCGCAATTAGCAATCAGCCCCAGCATTTT. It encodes CASSDRGGFAISNQPQHF.

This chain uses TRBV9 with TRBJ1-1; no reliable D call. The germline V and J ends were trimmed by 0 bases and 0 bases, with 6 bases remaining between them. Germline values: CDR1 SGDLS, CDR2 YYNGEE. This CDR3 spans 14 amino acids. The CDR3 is CASSVAELNTEAFF. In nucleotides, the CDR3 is TGTGCCAGCAGCGTAGCGGAGCTGAACACTGAAGCTTTCTTT.

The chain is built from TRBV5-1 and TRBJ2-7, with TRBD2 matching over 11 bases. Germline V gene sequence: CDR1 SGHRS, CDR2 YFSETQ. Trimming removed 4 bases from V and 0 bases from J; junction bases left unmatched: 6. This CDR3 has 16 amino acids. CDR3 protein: CASSKAGTSGSYEQYF. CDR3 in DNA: TGCGCCAGCAGCAAGGCCGGGACTAGCGGCTCCTACGAGCAGTACTTC. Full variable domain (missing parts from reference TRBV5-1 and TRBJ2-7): KAGVTQTPRYLIKTRGQQVTLSCSPISGHRSVSWYQQTPGQGLQFLFEYFSETQRNKGNFPGRFSGRQFSNSRSEMNVSTLELGDSALYLCASSKAGTSGSYEQYFGPGTRLTVT.

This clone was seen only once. The CDR3 DNA sequence: TGCGCCAGCAGCCCTGGACAGGGTGTCCCCTACGAGCAGTACTTC. Residues: CASSPGQGVPYEQYF. The J gene is TRBJ2-7, the V gene TRBV5-1; 8 bases are shared with TRBD1. Germline CDR1 reads SGHRS; CDR2 reads YFSETQ. V trimming: 4 bases; J trimming: 2 bases; junction bases outside the gene matches: 8. This CDR3 spans 15 amino acids.

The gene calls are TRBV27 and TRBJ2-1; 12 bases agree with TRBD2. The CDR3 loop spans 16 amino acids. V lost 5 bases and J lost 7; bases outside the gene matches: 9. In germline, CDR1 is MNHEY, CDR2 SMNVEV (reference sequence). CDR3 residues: CASSLIMGLAGNEQFF. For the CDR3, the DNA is TGTGCCAGCAGTCTAATAATGGGACTAGCGGGTAATGAGCAGTTCTTC.

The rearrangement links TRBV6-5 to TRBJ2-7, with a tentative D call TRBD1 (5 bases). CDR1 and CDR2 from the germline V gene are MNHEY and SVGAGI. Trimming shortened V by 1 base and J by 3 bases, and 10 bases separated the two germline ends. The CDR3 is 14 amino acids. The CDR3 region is CASSYLSQGYEQYF. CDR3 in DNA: TGTGCCAGCAGTTACTTGAGCCAGGGCTACGAGCAGTACTTC.

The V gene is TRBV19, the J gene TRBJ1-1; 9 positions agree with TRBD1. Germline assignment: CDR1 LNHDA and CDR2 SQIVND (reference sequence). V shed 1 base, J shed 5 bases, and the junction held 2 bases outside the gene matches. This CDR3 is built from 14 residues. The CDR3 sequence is CASSIGTGDTEAFF. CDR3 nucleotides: TGTGCCAGTAGTATAGGGACAGGGGATACTGAAGCTTTCTTT.

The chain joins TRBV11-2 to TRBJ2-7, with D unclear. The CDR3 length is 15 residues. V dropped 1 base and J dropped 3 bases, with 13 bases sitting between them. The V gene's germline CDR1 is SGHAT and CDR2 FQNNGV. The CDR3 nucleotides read TGTGCCAGCAGCTTAGGAGACACAATTCTCTACGAGCAGTACTTC. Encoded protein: CASSLGDTILYEQYF. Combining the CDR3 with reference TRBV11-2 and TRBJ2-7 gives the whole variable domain EAGVAQSPRYKIIEKRQSVAFWCNPISGHATLYWYQQILGQGPKLLIQFQNNGVVDDSQLPKDRFSAERLKGVDSTLKIQPAKLEDSAVYLCASSLGDTILYEQYFGPGTRLTVT.

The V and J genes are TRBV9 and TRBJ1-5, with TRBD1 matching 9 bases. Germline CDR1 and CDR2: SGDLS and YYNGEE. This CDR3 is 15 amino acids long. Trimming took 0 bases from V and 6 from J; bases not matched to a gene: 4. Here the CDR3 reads CASSVGQGGGQPQHF. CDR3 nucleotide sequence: TGTGCCAGCAGCGTAGGACAGGGGGGAGGTCAGCCCCAGCATTTT.

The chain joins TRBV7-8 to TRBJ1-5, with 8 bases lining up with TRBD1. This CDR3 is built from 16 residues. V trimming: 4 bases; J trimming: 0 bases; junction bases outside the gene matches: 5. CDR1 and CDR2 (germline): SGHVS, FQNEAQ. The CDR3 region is CASSSLTGDSNQPQHF. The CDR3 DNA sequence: TGTGCCAGCAGCTCTTTGACAGGGGATAGCAATCAGCCCCAGCATTTT.

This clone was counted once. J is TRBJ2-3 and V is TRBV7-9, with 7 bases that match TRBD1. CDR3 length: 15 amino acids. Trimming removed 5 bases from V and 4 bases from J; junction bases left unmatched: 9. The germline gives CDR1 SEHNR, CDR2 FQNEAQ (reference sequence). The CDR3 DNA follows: TGTGCCAGCAGCCCTAGACAGGGTTGGCCAGATACGCAGTATTTT. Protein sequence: CASSPRQGWPDTQYF.

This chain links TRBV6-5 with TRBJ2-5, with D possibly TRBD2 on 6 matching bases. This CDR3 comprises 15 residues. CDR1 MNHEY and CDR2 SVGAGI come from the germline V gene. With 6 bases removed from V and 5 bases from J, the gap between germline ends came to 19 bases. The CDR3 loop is CASSPQGEEKETQYF. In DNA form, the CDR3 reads TGTGCCAGCAGCCCCCAAGGGGAGGAGAAGGAGACCCAGTACTTC.

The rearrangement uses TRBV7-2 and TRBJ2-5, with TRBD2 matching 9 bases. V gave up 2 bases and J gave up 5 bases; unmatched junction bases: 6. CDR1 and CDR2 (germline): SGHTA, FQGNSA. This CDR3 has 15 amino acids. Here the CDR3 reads CASSLWAGGSETQYF. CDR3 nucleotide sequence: TGTGCCAGCAGCTTATGGGCGGGGGGGTCGGAGACCCAGTACTTC.

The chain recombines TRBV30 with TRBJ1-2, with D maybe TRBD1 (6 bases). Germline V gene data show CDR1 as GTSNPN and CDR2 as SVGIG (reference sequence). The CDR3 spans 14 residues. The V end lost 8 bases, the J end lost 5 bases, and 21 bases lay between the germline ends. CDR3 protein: CAGGRSLVNYGYTF. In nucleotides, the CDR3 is TGTGCCGGGGGCCGTAGTCTGGTGAATTATGGCTACACCTTC.

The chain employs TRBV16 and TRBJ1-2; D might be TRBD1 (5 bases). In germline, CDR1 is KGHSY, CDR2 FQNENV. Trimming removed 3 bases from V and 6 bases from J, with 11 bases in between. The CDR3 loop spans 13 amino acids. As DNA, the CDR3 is TGTGCCAGCAGCCAGGGCAGGGTAGATGGCTACACCTTC. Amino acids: CASSQGRVDGYTF. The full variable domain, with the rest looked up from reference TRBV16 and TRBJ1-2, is GEEVAQTPKHLVRGEGQKAKLYCAPIKGHSYVFWYQQVLKNEFKFLISFQNENVFDETGMPKERFSAKCLPNSPCSLEIQATKLEDSAVYFCASSQGRVDGYTFGSGTRLTVV.

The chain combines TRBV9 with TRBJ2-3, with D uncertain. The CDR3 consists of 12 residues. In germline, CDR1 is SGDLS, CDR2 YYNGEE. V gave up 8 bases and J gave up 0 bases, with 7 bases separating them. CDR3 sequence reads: CASSESTDTQYF. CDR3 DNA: TGTGCCAGTAGTGAAAGCACAGATACGCAGTATTTT.

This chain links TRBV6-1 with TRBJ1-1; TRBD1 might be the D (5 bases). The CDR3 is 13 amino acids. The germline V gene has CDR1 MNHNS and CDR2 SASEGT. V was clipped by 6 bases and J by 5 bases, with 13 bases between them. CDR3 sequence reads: CASRFQGNTEAFF. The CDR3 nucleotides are TGTGCCAGCAGGTTCCAGGGCAATACTGAAGCTTTCTTT.

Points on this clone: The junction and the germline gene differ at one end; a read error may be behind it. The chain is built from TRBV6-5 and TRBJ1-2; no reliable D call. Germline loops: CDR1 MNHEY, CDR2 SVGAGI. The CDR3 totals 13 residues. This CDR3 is CASSYSSSSGEHF. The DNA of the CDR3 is TGTGCCAGCAGTTACTCGAGTTCTTCGGGTGAACACTTC.

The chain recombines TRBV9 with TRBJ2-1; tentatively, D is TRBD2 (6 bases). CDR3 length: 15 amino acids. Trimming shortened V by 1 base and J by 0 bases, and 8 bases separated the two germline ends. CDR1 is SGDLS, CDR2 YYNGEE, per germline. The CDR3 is CASSVIGSSYNEQFF. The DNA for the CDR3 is TGTGCCAGCAGCGTAATCGGGAGCTCCTACAATGAGCAGTTCTTC.